The 10 T cell receptor beta chains presented below share a single source sample, sequenced in a study of technical replicates of blood from a few donors. Repertoires were generated with immunoSEQ multiplex PCR, while TCRdb's copy carries only in-frame clones and drops some. The repertoire holds around 84,000 clones, with roughly 98% as singletons. Sequenced sample: T cells isolated from PBMCs. Receptors were obtained from a human donor in good health.

This clone was seen only once. The chain uses TRBV25-1 and TRBJ2-3; 8 nucleotides agree with TRBD1. The CDR3 sequence is 16 residues long. Germline CDR1 is MGHDK and CDR2 is SYGVNS. V lost 0 bases and J lost 2; bases outside the gene matches: 4. The CDR3: CASSEYRTGITDTQYF. CDR3 in DNA: TGTGCCAGCAGTGAATACAGGACAGGGATCACAGATACGCAGTATTTT.

The rearrangement links TRBV4-1 to TRBJ1-5; D is undetermined. The ends were cut back, 0 bases at V and 6 bases at J, with 6 bases in the middle. The CDR3 spans 13 residues. CDR1 and CDR2 (germline): MGHRA, YSYEKL. As DNA, the CDR3 is TGCGCCAGCAGCCAAGAAGAACTTCAGCCCCAGCATTTT. Its translation: CASSQEELQPQHF.

This rearrangement joins TRBV5-6 to TRBJ1-1; unclear D gene. CDR1 is SGHDT, CDR2 YYEEEE, per germline. V lost 0 bases and J lost 2, with 11 bases in between. This CDR3 contains 15 residues. The CDR3 nucleotides read TGTGCCAGCAGCTTGGTTCCGGTCCTTAACACTGAAGCTTTCTTT. Protein product: CASSLVPVLNTEAFF. The entire variable domain, with the rest obtained from reference TRBV5-6 and TRBJ1-1, is as follows: DAGVTQSPTHLIKTRGQQVTLRCSPKSGHDTVSWYQQALGQGPQFIFQYYEEEERQRGNFPDRFSGHQFPNYSSELNVNALLLGDSALYLCASSLVPVLNTEAFFGQGTRLTVV.

The rearrangement uses TRBV13 and TRBJ2-7; 7 bases fit TRBD1. J gave up 6 bases and V 0 bases, and 5 bases lay outside the gene matches. Germline CDR1 is PRHDT and CDR2 is FYEKMQ (reference sequence). CDR3 size: 14 residues. CDR3 coding DNA: TGTGCCAGCAGCTTAGGCAGGGGGTTGCGCGAGCAGTACTTC. Amino acids: CASSLGRGLREQYF.

The rearrangement joins TRBV6-5 to TRBJ2-2, with TRBD2 as a possible D gene (6 bases). The V end was cut by 6 bases, the J end by 5 bases, with 10 bases between. Germline V lookup: CDR1 MNHEY, CDR2 SVGAGI. The CDR3 length is 13 residues. The DNA of the CDR3 is TGTGCCAGCAGCCGGGAGCGAACCGGGGAGCTGTTTTTT. Protein product: CASSRERTGELFF.

The chain employs TRBV25-1 and TRBJ1-1, with 7 bases fitting TRBD1. V lost 6 bases and J lost 8; bases outside the gene matches: 6. CDR1 and CDR2 from the germline V gene are MGHDK and SYGVNS. The CDR3 has 12 residues. In DNA form, the CDR3 reads TGTGCCAGCAGACAGGGGTTAGCAGAAGCTTTCTTT. Encoded protein: CASRQGLAEAFF.

This chain uses TRBV28 with TRBJ1-1; D is unclear. The CDR3 sequence is 13 residues long. V lost 5 bases and J lost 1, with 8 bases in between. Per the germline V gene, CDR1 is MDHEN and CDR2 is SYDVKM. In DNA, the CDR3 is TGTGCCAGCAGTATCCGACAGAACACTGAAGCTTTCTTT. Translating it yields CASSIRQNTEAFF.

The count of this clone is one. The chain couples TRBV9 to TRBJ1-1, with TRBD1 as a possible D gene (6 bases). V lost 3 bases to trimming and J lost 1 base, with 10 bases between them. Germline loops: CDR1 SGDLS, CDR2 YYNGEE. The CDR3 has 14 amino acids. CDR3 loop: CASSDQGQNTEAFF. The CDR3 DNA is TGTGCCAGCAGCGACCAGGGACAGAACACTGAAGCTTTCTTT.

This sequence joins TRBV10-2 and TRBJ2-1, with 9 bases that match TRBD2. J lost 7 bases, V lost 7 bases, and 8 bases had no gene match. The CDR3 contains 14 residues. Germline values: CDR1 WSHSY, CDR2 SAAADI. In DNA, the CDR3 is TGCGCCAGCAAGGATAGCGGGAGTTTTAATGAGCAGTTCTTC. It specifies CASKDSGSFNEQFF.

The chain combines TRBV9 with TRBJ1-5; D gene unclear. The CDR3 has 14 residues. The germline V gene has CDR1 SGDLS and CDR2 YYNGEE. V was shortened by 0 bases and J by 2 bases, with 6 bases between the two germline ends. The CDR3 is CASSVAEGNQPQHF. DNA for the CDR3: TGTGCCAGCAGCGTAGCAGAGGGCAATCAGCCCCAGCATTTT.